This T cell receptor (beta chain) appears in the sequencing data of a study of blood T cell repertoires in COVID-19. This table comes from immunoSEQ multiplex PCR, and its TCRdb copy is limited to in-frame clones, with some not included. The table includes approximately 500,000 clones, less than 90% detected once. V was pared by 0 bases and J by 5 bases, with 1 base of the junction left unmatched. The CDR3 length is 15 residues. The germline gives CDR1 SGDLS, CDR2 YYNGEE. The material sequenced was peripheral blood. The chain combines TRBV9 with TRBJ2-1, with 11 bases fitting TRBD2. The sequence was obtained from a woman aged 45 to 65 with COVID-19, enrolled during active disease. The CDR3 nucleotides are TGTGCCAGCAGCGTAGTGACTAGCGGGGACAATGAGCAGTTCTTC. Its protein product is CASSVVTSGDNEQFF.